The 27 T cell receptor beta chains presented below share a single source sample, sequenced in a study of T cell responses to AZD1222 COVID-19 vaccine. This table comes from immunoSEQ multiplex PCR, and its TCRdb copy is limited to in-frame clones, with some not included. Among about 120,000 clones listed, roughly 90% were seen once. The material was peripheral blood, obtained 28 days after the second AZD1222 dose. These receptors came from an adult who received the AZD1222 COVID-19 vaccine.

DNA for the CDR3: TGTGCCAGCAGCGAGGGACAGTACAATGAGCAGTTCTTC. It translates to CASSEGQYNEQFF. The chain employs TRBV11-3 and TRBJ2-1, with TRBD1 identical over 7 bases. Trimming cost V 5 bases and J 4 bases; bases outside gene matches: 2. Per germline, CDR1 SGHNT and CDR2 YENEEA. The length of the CDR3 is 13 residues.

The rearrangement joins TRBV19 to TRBJ1-1; D not certain. The V and J ends lost 5 bases and 7 bases respectively, with 20 bases between them. Germline assignment: CDR1 LNHDA and CDR2 SQIVND (reference sequence). This CDR3 comprises 15 residues. The chain's CDR3 is CASSSTDSPSDEAFF. The CDR3 region has the DNA TGTGCCAGTAGTTCCACAGACTCTCCCTCTGATGAAGCTTTCTTT.

The V and J genes are TRBV28 and TRBJ2-5, with D perhaps TRBD1 or TRBD2 (5 bases each). CDR3 length: 13 residues. CDR1 is MDHEN, CDR2 SYDVKM, per germline. V was cut by 3 bases and J by 6 bases, with 11 bases left in between. CDR3 sequence reads: CASSFEGLKTQYF. The CDR3 region has the DNA TGTGCCAGCAGTTTTGAGGGGCTCAAGACCCAGTACTTC.

The chain uses TRBV28 and TRBJ1-2; 8 bases match TRBD1. CDR1 MDHEN and CDR2 SYDVKM come from the germline V gene. Trimming removed 4 bases from V and 7 bases from J; junction bases left unmatched: 2. This CDR3 contains 12 residues. The CDR3 region has the DNA TGTGCCAGCAGTTACAGGGGGGCTGGCTACACCTTC. This codes for CASSYRGAGYTF.

V gene TRBV2 combines with J gene TRBJ2-1; 7 bases are shared with TRBD2. CDR3 length equals 14 residues. Germline CDR1 and CDR2: SNHLY and FYNNEI. Trimming took 3 bases from V and 4 from J; bases not matched to a gene: 3. The CDR3 reads CASSDWGGYNEQFF. The CDR3, as DNA: TGTGCCAGCAGTGATTGGGGGGGATACAATGAGCAGTTCTTC.

This clone ranks as medium-sized (0.01 to 0.1%). The V call is TRBV2, the J call TRBJ1-1, with no clear D. The V end lost 6 bases, the J end lost 5 bases, and 16 bases lay between the germline ends. This CDR3 has 14 residues. Germline loops: CDR1 SNHLY, CDR2 FYNNEI. The CDR3 sequence: CASRQLNGGTEAFF. The CDR3 coding sequence is TGTGCCAGCAGGCAGTTAAACGGAGGTACTGAAGCTTTCTTT.

V and J are TRBV3-1 (or the pseudogene TRBV3-2) and TRBJ2-5, with D possibly being TRBD2 (6 bases). The CDR3 is 15 residues long. Germline V gene data show CDR1 as LGHDT and CDR2 as YNNKEL (reference sequence). V lost 0 bases and J lost 5, with 13 bases in between. CDR3 region: CASSQDLTSIETQYF. As DNA, the CDR3 is TGTGCCAGCAGCCAAGATCTCACTAGCATCGAGACCCAGTACTTC.

This clone is a singleton in its sample. V gene TRBV18 combines with J gene TRBJ1-4, with D unclear. The CDR3 has 13 amino acids. Trimming cost V 8 bases and J 0 bases, with 7 bases left between them. CDR1 is KGHSH, CDR2 LQKENI, per germline. As DNA, the CDR3 is TGTGCCAGCGCCGGGACAACTAATGAAAAACTGTTTTTT. Translating gives CASAGTTNEKLFF.

The chain has TRBV7-2 and TRBJ2-7, with 10 nucleotides matching TRBD2. Germline V lookup: CDR1 SGHTA, CDR2 FQGNSA. After removal of 2 bases from V and 6 bases from J, the junction contained 10 bases not matched to a gene. CDR3 length equals 16 residues. The CDR3 spells CASSLSGAGGMGEQYF. CDR3 in DNA: TGTGCCAGCAGCTTATCAGGAGCGGGAGGGATGGGCGAGCAGTACTTC.

This chain uses TRBV24-1 with TRBJ2-7; perhaps TRBD2 as D (5 bases). The CDR3 contains 13 residues. Trimming shortened V by 3 bases and J by 0 bases, and 5 bases separated the two germline ends. The germline V gene encodes CDR1 KGHDR and CDR2 SFDVKD. The CDR3 loop is CATSDGSSYEQYF. The DNA of the CDR3 is TGTGCCACCAGTGATGGGAGCTCCTACGAGCAGTACTTC.

This clone has a single count. CDR3 loop: CSVEGLAGGLDEQYF. The CDR3 DNA is TGCAGCGTTGAGGGTCTAGCGGGAGGGCTCGACGAGCAGTACTTC. The rearrangement joins TRBV29-1 to TRBJ2-7; 12 bases map to TRBD2. The germline CDR1 and CDR2 sequences are SQVTM and ANQGSEA. Trimming removed 3 bases from V and 5 bases from J; junction bases left unmatched: 8. This CDR3 has 15 residues.

This chain joins TRBV28 and TRBJ1-2; 10 bases agree with TRBD1. Germline-derived CDR1 and CDR2 are MDHEN and SYDVKM. V shed 5 bases and J 9 bases; nucleotides not matched to a gene: 9. This CDR3 comprises 14 residues. The CDR3 DNA reads TGTGCCAGCAGTCAGGGCGGGACAGGGGCTCGCTACACCTTC. This gives the protein CASSQGGTGARYTF.

The genes are TRBV6-5 and TRBJ2-1; perhaps TRBD2 as D (5 bases). The germline CDR1 and CDR2 sequences are MNHEY and SVGAGI. This CDR3 spans 15 amino acids. Trimming took off 0 bases at V and 0 bases at J, with 6 bases between the two ends. The CDR3 here is CASSYSGSSYNEQFF. In DNA, the CDR3 is TGTGCCAGCAGTTACTCAGGGAGCTCCTACAATGAGCAGTTCTTC.

The V call is TRBV18, the J call TRBJ1-5; no clear D gene. V was shortened by 2 bases and J by 0 bases, with 5 bases between the two germline ends. This CDR3 region has 14 residues. Germline CDR1 is KGHSH and CDR2 is LQKENI. The CDR3 DNA follows: TGTGCCAGCTCACCAGGGAATAGCAATCAGCCCCAGCATTTT. It translates to CASSPGNSNQPQHF.

The CDR3 loop is CASTPYRGVYEQYF. The CDR3 coding sequence is TGTGCCAGCACCCCCTATCGGGGTGTCTACGAGCAGTACTTC. V and J are TRBV6-5 and TRBJ2-7; possible D gene TRBD2, 5 bases. Trimming cost V 7 bases and J 3 bases, with 16 bases left between them. CDR1 and CDR2 from the germline V gene are MNHEY and SVGAGI. The CDR3 totals 14 residues.

The CDR3 here is CASSRYGRPYYEQYF. CDR3 DNA: TGTGCCAGCAGCCGGTATGGCAGGCCCTACTACGAGCAGTACTTC. The rearrangement links TRBV3-1 (or the pseudogene TRBV3-2) to TRBJ2-7; no definite D call. This CDR3 has 15 residues. The germline gives CDR1 LGHDT, CDR2 YNNKEL (reference sequence). Trimming removed 4 bases from V and 3 bases from J, with 16 bases in between.

This CDR3 reads CASSQEGGGTEGDEQYF. CDR3 nucleotide sequence: TGTGCCAGCAGCCAAGAGGGAGGGGGGACAGAAGGCGACGAGCAGTACTTC. The rearrangement joins TRBV4-2 to TRBJ2-7; D tentatively reads TRBD1 or TRBD2 (7 bases each). Trimming pared 0 bases from V and 5 bases from J, leaving 20 bases between. Germline V gene data show CDR1 as LGHNA and CDR2 as YNFKEQ. This CDR3 is built from 17 residues.

This chain uses TRBV28 with TRBJ1-5; possible D gene TRBD1, 5 bases. CDR3 length: 18 residues. Trimming left V 2 bases short and J 0 bases short, with 17 bases between. CDR1 is MDHEN, CDR2 SYDVKM, per germline. CDR3 nucleotides: TGTGCCAGCAGTTTAAGCCGGTTGAGGGGCAATAGCAATCAGCCCCAGCATTTT. Protein: CASSLSRLRGNSNQPQHF.

This clone was recorded at least ten times. The chain links TRBV3-1 (or the pseudogene TRBV3-2) to TRBJ2-5, with D perhaps TRBD2 (5 bases). Trimming stripped 0 bases from V and 4 bases from J, with 12 bases between. Germline lookup yields CDR1 LGHDT and CDR2 YNNKEL (reference sequence). CDR3 length: 15 amino acids. The CDR3 loop is CASSQEVLSGETQYF. In DNA, the CDR3 is TGTGCCAGCAGCCAAGAAGTCTTGAGCGGAGAGACCCAGTACTTC.

This clone was counted a single time. The chain links TRBV24-1 to TRBJ1-5; D gene unclear. V lost 2 bases and J lost 4, with 5 bases in between. Per germline, CDR1 KGHDR and CDR2 SFDVKD. The CDR3 consists of 13 residues. DNA of the CDR3: TGTGCCACCAGTGATTGGGGAAATCAGCCCCAGCATTTT. It is translated as CATSDWGNQPQHF.

The rearrangement uses TRBV6-5 and TRBJ1-1; D possibly corresponds to TRBD1 (5 bases). Germline-derived CDR1 and CDR2 are MNHEY and SVGAGI. The V gene lost 2 bases and the J gene lost 3 bases, with 13 bases spanning the gap. The length of the CDR3 is 15 residues. The CDR3 region has the DNA TGTGCCAGCAGTTACAGCAATGGGGGGGACACTGAAGCTTTCTTT. Amino acids: CASSYSNGGDTEAFF.

The V gene is TRBV2, the J gene TRBJ1-6; 7 nucleotides match TRBD1. The germline V gene encodes CDR1 SNHLY and CDR2 FYNNEI. V dropped 4 bases and J dropped 7; count of bases not matched to a gene: 10. This CDR3 contains 16 residues. The CDR3 protein is CASSAFGQANNSPLHF. For the CDR3, the DNA is TGTGCCAGCAGTGCGTTCGGACAGGCTAACAATTCACCCCTCCACTTT.

The CDR3 loop reads CATSSRAGGKFF. CDR3 in DNA: TGTGCCACCAGCAGCAGGGCAGGGGGTAAGTTCTTC. The chain uses TRBV15 and TRBJ2-1, with 7 bases aligning to TRBD1. Germline values: CDR1 LNHNV, CDR2 YYDKDF (reference sequence). V shed 3 bases, J shed 14 bases, and the junction held 7 bases outside the gene matches. CDR3 length: 12 amino acids.

This clone has just one count. The V call is TRBV15, the J call TRBJ1-5; possibly TRBD1 for D (5 bases). Per germline, CDR1 LNHNV and CDR2 YYDKDF (reference sequence). The CDR3 spans 14 residues. With 1 base removed from V and 6 bases from J, the gap between germline ends came to 10 bases. DNA of the CDR3: TGTGCCACCAGCAGAGGGGGGACGAGTCAGCCCCAGCATTTT. It yields the protein CATSRGGTSQPQHF.

The chain has TRBV7-9 and TRBJ2-7; tentative D call: TRBD1 (6 bases). Germline lookup yields CDR1 SEHNR and CDR2 FQNEAQ (reference sequence). The CDR3 spans 13 residues. Between the trimmed V and J ends, which lost 5 bases and 7 bases, there was a span of 15 bases. The CDR3 DNA reads as TGTGCCAGCAGCGCCGGGACATTTGGGGAGCAGTACTTC. Amino acids: CASSAGTFGEQYF.

The gene calls are TRBV7-2 and TRBJ1-1; D ambiguous. The CDR3 runs 14 residues. Germline V gene data show CDR1 as SGHTA and CDR2 as FQGNSA. V lost 1 base and J lost 3, with 9 bases in between. The CDR3 reads CASSLDITYTEAFF. CDR3 DNA sequence: TGTGCCAGCAGCTTAGACATCACTTACACTGAAGCTTTCTTT.

V gene TRBV5-5 combines with J gene TRBJ1-3; tentative D call: TRBD1 (5 bases). Germline CDR1 reads SGHKS; CDR2 reads YYEKEE (reference sequence). Trimming took 1 base from V and 2 from J, leaving 7 bases between them. The CDR3 is 14 residues long. The CDR3 here is CASSLQTAGNTIYF. In nucleotides, the CDR3 is TGTGCCAGCAGCTTGCAGACAGCTGGAAACACCATATATTTT.